This T cell receptor beta chain comes out of a study of blood T cell repertoires in COVID-19. Study overall: Sample material is recorded as cDNA or gDNA derived from T cells, B-cell-depleted T cells, or PBMCs.

Method: immunoSEQ multiplex PCR; TCRdb's copy keeps in-frame clones and lacks some. The top ten hold roughly 8% of the sample, which has fewer than 700,000 clones, about 89% seen once. Germline CDR1 reads MNHEY; CDR2 reads SVGAGI. The CDR3 spans 14 residues. V shed 6 bases, J shed 7 bases, and the junction held 5 bases outside the gene matches. This clonotype originated in a woman aged 50 to 60 with COVID-19, enrolled during active disease. The sample taken for sequencing was peripheral blood. The rearrangement links TRBV6-5 to TRBJ2-2; 10 bases fit TRBD1. Here the CDR3 reads CASRGTGVGGELFF. For the CDR3, the DNA is TGTGCCAGCAGGGGGACAGGGGTTGGCGGGGAGCTGTTTTTT.